This T cell receptor beta chain emerged from a study of immune cell composition in non-small cell lung cancer. This clone appeared a few times. Its target is not known. The germline V gene encodes CDR1 KGHSH and CDR2 LQKENI. Trimming removed 3 bases from V and 3 bases from J, with 9 bases in between. This CDR3 has 14 residues. Clones were sequenced by immunoSEQ multiplex PCR, and TCRdb holds only the in-frame ones, with some missing. The table lists approximately 3,000 clones, roughly 71% of them singletons, with around 10% in the top ten. Study-wide findings and caveats: Shared sequences between tumour-reactive and dominant in vivo clones were not proven. Lung squamous cell carcinoma tumours had significantly higher top 10 clone scores and productive clonality than lung adenocarcinoma. Tumour TCR-beta clonality was not significantly tied to smoking pack-years.

The chain joins TRBV18 to TRBJ1-5; tentatively, D is TRBD1 (6 bases). What was sequenced was lung tumor tissue. This clonotype originated in a human donor with non-small cell lung cancer. The CDR3 is CASSPRTDNQPQHF. The CDR3 DNA reads TGTGCCAGCTCACCTCGGACAGACAATCAGCCCCAGCATTTT.